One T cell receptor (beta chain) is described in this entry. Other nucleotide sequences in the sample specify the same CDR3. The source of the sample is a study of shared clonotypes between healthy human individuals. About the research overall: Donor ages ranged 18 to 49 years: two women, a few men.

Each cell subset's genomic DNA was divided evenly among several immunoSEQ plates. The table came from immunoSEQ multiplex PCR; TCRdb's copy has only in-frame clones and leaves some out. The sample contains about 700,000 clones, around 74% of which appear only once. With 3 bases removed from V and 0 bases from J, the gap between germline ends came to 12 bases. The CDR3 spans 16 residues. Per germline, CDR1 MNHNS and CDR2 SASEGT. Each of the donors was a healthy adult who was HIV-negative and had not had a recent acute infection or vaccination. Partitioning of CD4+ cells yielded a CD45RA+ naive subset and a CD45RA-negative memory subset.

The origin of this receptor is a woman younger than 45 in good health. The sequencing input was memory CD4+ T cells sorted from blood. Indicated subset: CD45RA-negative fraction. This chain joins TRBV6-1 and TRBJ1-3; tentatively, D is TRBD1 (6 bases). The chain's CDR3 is CASSEGGATSGNTIYF. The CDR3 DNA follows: TGTGCCAGCAGTGAGGGGGGGGCCACCTCTGGAAACACCATATATTTT.